A selection of T cell receptor beta chains follows, all from one sample in a study of T cell changes during pregnancy in multiple sclerosis. Generated by immunoSEQ multiplex PCR, the TCRdb table keeps only in-frame clones and is missing some. This sample carries more than 25,000 clones, 91% of them seen once, and the ten largest clones take less than 5%. Sample: CD8+ T cells from peripheral blood mononuclear cells, taken in the second trimester of pregnancy. The receptor set was obtained from a female donor in good health, enrolled as a control in a pregnancy study. Each CDR3 is given with its conserved first and last residue. The order of the fields is clone size, D gene, J gene, V gene, CDR3 DNA, CDR3 protein. The D gene is left open where the match is weak. The size entry is marked missing in some rows and otherwise reads once, few, many or a size class.

few NA TRBJ2-7 TRBV27 TGTGCCAGCAGTTTATCATCTGGGCCCTACGAGCAGTACTTC CASSLSSGPYEQYF
NA NA TRBJ2-7 TRBV13 TGTGCCAGCAGCTTAGCCGACAACTCCTACGAGCAGTACTTC CASSLADNSYEQYF
NA TRBD1 TRBJ1-2 TRBV5-1 TGCGCCAGCAGCTCCACAGAACAGGGGGGCTATGGCTACACCTTC CASSSTEQGGYGYTF
few TRBD2 TRBJ2-7 TRBV4-1 TGCGCCAGCAGCCAAGACAGCGGGGGGGCTTACGAGCAGTACTTC CASSQDSGGAYEQYF
NA NA TRBJ2-2 TRBV21-1 TGTGCCAGCATCGACATAGCGGGGGGTACGATTTGCACCGGGGAGCTGTTTTTT CASIDIAGGTICTGELFF
NA TRBD1 TRBJ1-2 TRBV19 TGTGCCAGTAGTCTTGGGACAGCTAACTATGGCTACACCTTC CASSLGTANYGYTF
NA TRBD1 TRBJ1-5 TRBV7-9 TGTGCCAGCAGCTTCGGGACAGGGGGGAATCAGCCCCAGCATTTT CASSFGTGGNQPQHF
NA NA TRBJ2-1 TRBV7-9 TGTGCCAGCTTTTCAGGTTCAAGCTCCTACAATGAGCAGTTCTTC CASFSGSSSYNEQFF
NA NA TRBJ1-2 TRBV6-1 TGTGCCAGCAGTGAACGGGGGGGCTTAAGCTACACCTTC CASSERGGLSYTF
once NA TRBJ1-1 TRBV9 TGTGCCAGCAGCGACACAGGATATGGTGAAGCTTTCTTT CASSDTGYGEAFF
NA TRBD2 TRBJ2-1 TRBV4-3 TGCGCCAGCAGCGAACTGTTTCTAGCGGTAGAAAACAATGAGCAGTTCTTC CASSELFLAVENNEQFF
NA TRBD2 TRBJ2-3 TRBV19 TGTGCCAGTAGGGGGATAGCGGGGGGCACAGATACGCAGTATTTT CASRGIAGGTDTQYF
NA NA TRBJ1-1 TRBV7-6 TGTGCCAGCAGCTACAACATGGGGGGTGGGGCTGAAGCTTTCTTT CASSYNMGGGAEAFF
once NA TRBJ2-7 TRBV7-2 TGTGCCACCTACGACGGGAGCTCCTACGAGCAGTACTTC CATYDGSSYEQYF
NA TRBD1 TRBJ1-2 TRBV2 TGTGCATACGACCACAGCCCTAGGACAGGGGGATTTGCCTATGGCTACACCTTC CAYDHSPRTGGFAYGYTF
NA NA TRBJ2-1 TRBV9 TGTGCCAGCAGCGTATTCGCGGGGCCGAGCTCCTACAATGAGCAGTTCTTC CASSVFAGPSSYNEQFF
NA TRBD1 TRBJ2-3 TRBV19 TGTGCCAGTAGTGGACAGGCTAGCACAGATACGCAGTATTTT CASSGQASTDTQYF
NA NA TRBJ1-2 TRBV5-8 TGTGCCAGCAGAGAGGTGGGGGGGCTTGGCTATGGCTACACCTTC CASREVGGLGYGYTF
NA NA TRBJ1-4 TRBV7-2 TGTGCCAGCAGCTTTGACATCACAACTAATGAAAAACTGTTTTTT CASSFDITTNEKLFF
NA NA TRBJ2-2 TRBV19 TGTGCCAGTAGTATCGAAACCAGGGGCACAGGCGCGAACACCGGGGAGCTGTTTTTT CASSIETRGTGANTGELFF
medium-sized NA TRBJ1-2 TRBV19 TGTGCCAGTAGCGACAGTTACTATGGCTACACCTTC CASSDSYYGYTF
NA NA TRBJ1-3 TRBV5-1 TGCGCCAGCAGGGCTACGACAGGACTGGGAAACACCATATATTTT CASRATTGLGNTIYF
NA NA TRBJ2-3 TRBV7-6 TGTGCCAGCAGCTTGTTAGGGGCAGATACGCAGTATTTT CASSLLGADTQYF
NA TRBD2 TRBJ2-3 TRBV9 TGTGCCAGCAGCGTAGGGACTGGCGGGGGGCTGGGCACAGATACGCAGTATTTT CASSVGTGGGLGTDTQYF
NA NA TRBJ1-2 TRBV6-4 TGTGCCAGCAGTGACTCGACTGTAACCCCCCTCTATGGCTACACCTTC CASSDSTVTPLYGYTF
NA NA TRBJ1-2 TRBV30 TGTGCCTGGAGTGTATGGCAGGGCGATTATGGCTACACCTTC CAWSVWQGDYGYTF
NA TRBD1 TRBJ1-2 TRBV6-1 TGTGCCAGCAGTGAAGATGTAGGGGGCGGCTACACCTTC CASSEDVGGGYTF
once NA TRBJ1-2 TRBV6-1 TGTGCCAGCAGTGAGGGACTCAGCTACTATGGCTACACCTTC CASSEGLSYYGYTF
once NA TRBJ2-3 TRBV30 TGTGCCTGGAGGACGGAGGCGGGTTATACGCAGTATTTT CAWRTEAGYTQYF
once NA TRBJ1-1 TRBV4-1 TGCGCCAGCAGCCCAAGTCGAGGGGGAACTGAAGCTTTCTTT CASSPSRGGTEAFF
NA NA TRBJ2-2 TRBV7-9 TGTGCCAGCAGCTTACTAGGGGTGAACACCGGGGAGCTGTTTTTT CASSLLGVNTGELFF
NA TRBD1 TRBJ2-7 TRBV5-6 TGTGCCAGCAGCTTGGGACAGGGTCTTTCGTGGGAGCAGTACTTC CASSLGQGLSWEQYF
NA TRBD2 TRBJ2-3 TRBV5-6 TGTGCCAGCAGTGCCGGGACTAGCGGTACAGATACGCAGTATTTT CASSAGTSGTDTQYF
NA NA TRBJ1-2 TRBV7-9 TGTGCCAGCAGCTTAGGGGTTTCCGGGGGATGGGGCTACACCTTC CASSLGVSGGWGYTF
NA TRBD2 TRBJ2-7 TRBV15 TGTGCCACCACCAGGGGTAGCGGGGGGGAGACCTACGAGCAGTACTTC CATTRGSGGETYEQYF
NA NA TRBJ2-3 TRBV7-3 TGTGCCAGCAGCTTAACGGGGGCCATCACAGATACGCAGTATTTT CASSLTGAITDTQYF
NA TRBD1 TRBJ1-6 TRBV7-2 TGTGCCAGCAGCCCAGATCTTCAGGGGGCGAGGGGTAATTCACCCCTCCACTTT CASSPDLQGARGNSPLHF
NA NA TRBJ2-7 TRBV7-9 TGTGCCAGCAGCTTAGGGGGCGGGGTCGAGCAGTACTTC CASSLGGGVEQYF
NA TRBD1 TRBJ2-7 TRBV7-9 TGTGCCAGCAGCTCAAGACAGGGAAGCTTCCACGAGCAGTACTTC CASSSRQGSFHEQYF
NA TRBD1 TRBJ2-7 TRBV5-6 TGTGCCAGCAGCGCCGGGACAGGCTACGAGCAGTACTTC CASSAGTGYEQYF
NA NA TRBJ1-5 TRBV5-5 TGTGCCAGCAGCGGACCCCCCGAGGGACACCTAAGCAATCAGCCCCAGCATTTT CASSGPPEGHLSNQPQHF
NA TRBD1 TRBJ1-2 TRBV19 TGTGCCAGTTCCAGAGACAGGGTCTATGGCTACACCTTC CASSRDRVYGYTF
NA NA TRBJ1-2 TRBV4-2 TGTGCCAGCAGCCAAGGTAGTTTGACACAGAACTATGGCTACACCTTC CASSQGSLTQNYGYTF
NA TRBD1 TRBJ1-3 TRBV6-6 TGTGCCAGCCGGAACCCAGGGGGCTCTGGAAACACCATATATTTT CASRNPGGSGNTIYF
few NA TRBJ2-7 TRBV7-9 TGTGCCAGCAGCTCCCGGGACTGGAGCTACGAGCAGTACTTC CASSSRDWSYEQYF
NA TRBD2 TRBJ2-3 TRBV4-3 TGCGCCAGCAGCCAAGATTGGACTAGCGGGGCAGATACGCAGTATTTT CASSQDWTSGADTQYF
NA TRBD1 TRBJ1-2 TRBV4-1 TGCGCCAGCAGCCGAGAGACAGGGAACTATGGCTACACCTTC CASSRETGNYGYTF
NA NA TRBJ1-1 TRBV5-4 TGTGCCAGCAGCCGATTAGGACTCGGGAACACTGAAGCTTTCTTT CASSRLGLGNTEAFF
NA NA TRBJ1-1 TRBV7-9 TGTGCCAGCATCCAGGGGTCATCGAACACTGAAGCTTTCTTT CASIQGSSNTEAFF
NA TRBD1 TRBJ1-5 TRBV7-9 TGTGCCAGCAGTGCCGGGACAGGGGGCTATCAGCCCCAGCATTTT CASSAGTGGYQPQHF
NA TRBD1 TRBJ1-3 TRBV4-3 TGCGCCAGCAGTCCCGGGACAGGGGGCGCTGGAAACACCATATATTTT CASSPGTGGAGNTIYF
once NA TRBJ2-3 TRBV11-3 TGTGCCAGCAGCGCAGAGGGTCGGCAGGGGACAGATACGCAGTATTTT CASSAEGRQGTDTQYF